A single sample is the source of the 7 T cell receptor beta chains below, sequenced in a study of tissue T cells after allogeneic stem cell transplantation. Clones were sequenced by immunoSEQ multiplex PCR, and TCRdb holds only the in-frame ones, with some missing. This table holds 7,500 to 8,500 clones, roughly 49% found once. The time point is: mouse harvest day 7 after allogeneic transplant. Tail vein injection delivered 10^7 T-cell-depleted bone marrow cells and 10^6 splenic CD5+ T cells. Sequenced material: gut tissue. These receptors were taken from a female BALB/c mouse given C57BL/6 T cells with graft-versus-host disease after an allogeneic hematopoietic cell transplant.

Note on this clone: Mouse names are used for the genes. The read ends 1 residue before the CDR3 terminus; that terminus is restored from the germline J gene. The V gene is TRBV31, the J gene TRBJ2-5, with TRBD1 matching over 9 bases. The CDR3 consists of 13 residues. V dropped 1 base and J dropped 4; count of bases not matched to a gene: 0. Germline V gene sequence: CDR1 GKSSPN, CDR2 SITVG. CDR3 sequence reads: CAWSRDREDTQYF. The sequenced CDR3 bases are TGTGCCTGGAGTCGGGACAGGGAAGACACCCAGTAC.

This clone is medium-sized in the sample. These gene names are mouse names. The read ends 1 residue shy of where the CDR3 ends; the end is completed using the germline J gene. The chain couples TRBV29 to TRBJ2-7; 7 positions agree with TRBD2. The germline V gene encodes CDR1 MSHET and CDR2 SYDVDS. V was clipped by 9 bases and J by 7 bases; unmatched bases: 9. There are 12 residues in the CDR3. The sequenced part of the CDR3 DNA is TGTGCTAGTTACTGGGGATCTGAGGAACAGTAC. Protein product: CASYWGSEEQY. The complete CDR3 reads CASYWGSEEQYF.

This clone came up a few times. Here the gene names and germline are mouse. The missing CDR3 end, 1 residue past where the read stops, is filled in from the germline J gene. V usage is TRBV13-1 and J usage is TRBJ2-1; tentative D call: TRBD2 (5 bases). Germline values: CDR1 NSHNY, CDR2 SYGAGN. The CDR3 totals 12 residues. V lost 4 bases and J 6 bases, leaving 8 bases between the germline ends. Partial CDR3 DNA: TGTGCCAGCAGTTTGGGGAGTGCTGAGCAGTTC. This codes for CASSLGSAEQF. The complete CDR3 protein is CASSLGSAEQFF.

To note about this clone: The listed genes are named as in mouse. The read comes to an end 1 residue before the CDR3 does, leaving the germline J gene to fill in the end. The V gene is TRBV26, the J gene TRBJ2-7; the D is unclear. Looked up from germline, CDR1 is KGHPV and CDR2 is FQNQEV (reference sequence). This CDR3 is 12 amino acids long. V was shortened by 6 bases and J by 1 base, with 7 bases between the two germline ends. The covered CDR3 bases are TGTGCCAGCAGAAGCAAGTCCTATGAACAGTAC. Translating gives CASRSKSYEQY. The whole CDR3 region reads CASRSKSYEQYF.

This clone is medium-sized. Mouse germline and gene names are used. Partial CDR3 DNA: TGTGCCAGCAGCCCAGAGGGGTTTGAACAGTAC. Protein product: CASSPEGFEQY. The entire CDR3 sequence reads CASSPEGFEQYF. The V and J genes are TRBV3 and TRBJ2-7; the D gene is possibly TRBD1 (5 bases). The read halts 1 residue ahead of the CDR3 end, with the missing end drawn from the germline J gene. V dropped 5 bases and J dropped 6 bases, with 11 bases sitting between them. The CDR3 spans 12 residues. The germline CDR1 and CDR2 sequences are SNHLY and FYNGKV (reference sequence).

This clone was counted between two and nine times. The genes and germline here are from mouse. The read halts 1 residue ahead of the CDR3 end, with the missing end drawn from the germline J gene. This rearrangement joins TRBV3 to TRBJ1-3, with D perhaps TRBD1 (5 bases). The CDR3 sequence is 13 residues long. Trimming shortened V by 5 bases and J by 0 bases, and 5 bases separated the two germline ends. The germline gives CDR1 SNHLY, CDR2 FYNGKV (reference sequence). The CDR3 sequence is CASSDSSGNTLYF. The sequenced part of the CDR3 DNA is TGTGCCAGCAGCGACAGTTCTGGAAATACGCTCTAT.

In regard to this clone: Being one base from a much bigger clone, this may be a read error. Mouse gene names apply. From the germline J gene comes the end of the CDR3, since the read stops 1 residue before it. The V gene is TRBV5, the J gene TRBJ2-1, with D tentatively TRBD1 (5 bases). The CDR3 length is 14 residues. The germline V gene encodes CDR1 LGHNA and CDR2 YNLKQL (reference sequence). Partial CDR3 DNA: TGTGCCAGCAGCCAAGGGACAAACTATGTTGAGCAGTTC. This codes for CASSQGTNYVEQF. The entire CDR3 reads CASSQGTNYVEQFF.